This TCR beta chain was sequenced for a study of blood T cells in healthy people across ages (dated by TCRdb to between 2015 and 2016). For the study in its entirety: In model experiments, template switching captured roughly one uniquely barcoded TCR beta cDNA molecule for every two T cells. To track age-related changes in TCR beta repertoire diversity, the study relied on deep sequencing normalized with unique cDNA molecular identifiers. The donors were divided into four age groups: young (average approximately 15 years), middle-aged (approximately 41), aged (approximately 64) and long-lived (around 80). Using the same blood draw, the study looked at two additional independent replicas of 1 million unique cDNA reads for two donors, one aged 18 to 30 and the other aged 80 or older.

The germline V gene (reference sequence) yields SSHAT for CDR1 and FNYEAQ for CDR2. Counted from cysteine to phenylalanine, this CDR3 has 15 amino acids. The retained sequence is limited to the CDR3, 45 bases, with the frame set at the first base. The library came from 5' RACE. Sequencing was performed on an Illumina HiSeq 2500. A second PCR of roughly 7 to 12 cycles was performed with a sample-barcoded 5' primer and a J-beta primer mix. Each TCR beta cDNA molecule received a unique molecular identifier from a template-switch 5' adaptor carrying 12 random nucleotides. At least 2.5 million CDR3-containing paired-end reads were obtained from each sample. All of the RNA was converted into first-strand cDNA using the Mint cDNA synthesis kit, with a TRBC-specific oligonucleotide serving as the primer. Following uracil-DNA glycosylase treatment, all cDNA underwent a first 18-cycle PCR with the universal primers M1SS and BC2_uni_R. As for the authors' bioinformatics: For normalization, 1 million high-quality reads, each with a distinct molecular identifier, were randomly selected from each sample. Reads with shared molecular identifiers were discarded instead of being binned into consensus sequences. MiTCR, with a Q25 quality threshold and the strictest error-elimination algorithm, was used for CDR3 identification, clonotype clustering and error correction. Lower-bound total TCR beta diversity was estimated with a nonparametric unseen species model using Euler transformation. Using fastp trimming at Q25 and MiXCR clonotype assembly, TCRdb reanalyzed the public sequencing data and kept in-frame beta chains. One record per CDR3 amino acid sequence lists the most common genes and DNA. What appears here as the V and J calls and clone size reflects TCRdb's work, not the paper's. This sample lists more than 650,000 distinct CDR3 sequences; roughly 26% were detected once. The ten largest account for about 3% of the sample.

Systemically healthy Caucasian individuals from Russia, 39 in total and aged about 6 to 95 years, were included as donors. Approximately 11 milliliters of peripheral blood were drawn from each donor into EDTA-treated Vacutainer tubes. Ficoll-Paque density-gradient centrifugation was used to isolate PBMCs, with at least 7 million obtained per sample. Trizol reagent was used to extract total RNA from the PBMCs, yielding at least 6 micrograms per sample. The percentages of naive CD45RAhigh/CD27high T cells were determined by flow cytometry on a PBMC aliquot from every donor. Overall results and qualifications from the work: Compared with the aged group, the long-lived group had more naive CD4+ T cells, fewer expanded clones and increased TCR diversity, suggesting age selection. Estimates of total diversity from one million sequenced T cells were regarded as lower bounds and underestimates. Observed TCR beta diversity per million T cells fell roughly linearly with age, and a significant reduction was already apparent by age roughly 41. There was a strong correlation between observed TCR beta diversity and the percentage of naive T cells measured by flow cytometry. The CMV infection status of donors was not known, potentially confounding age-related changes in expanded clonotypes. Because profiling used bulk unsorted PBMCs, naive and antigen-experienced compartments could not be compared conclusively.

With respect to this clonotype: The target of this receptor is not known. One end of the junction is discordant with germline, which a read error may explain.

These records were also assigned to another study, of T cells of mothers and their children. As noted in the second study: Nine systemically healthy Caucasian individuals, comprising three mothers and their six children, were included as donors. cDNA synthesis used all of the extracted RNA, with 1.5 ug of RNA in each 15 ul reaction. In the second PCR, sample barcodes and 2-4 random nucleotides were introduced via the M1S primer. Over 10 million TCR beta CDR3 reads came from each mother, compared with some 3 million reads from each child. Thymic selection similarly shapes TCR recombination output in related and unrelated pairs, with minor effect from inherited differences. Related mother-child pairs always showed normalized repertoire overlap that was slightly higher than in unrelated mother-child pairs, though the difference was never significant. No persistent microchimeric T cell clones were detected, at a sensitivity of approximately 90 clones per million clonotypes. In the study, deep NGS was used to compare the TCR beta repertoires of mothers and children, and features distinguishing related mother-child pairs from unrelated individuals were sought. On average, the children were approximately 11 +/- 4 years old, while the mothers were about 40 +/- 4 years old. After adapter ligation was performed with NEBNext reagents, the libraries were sequenced on an Illumina HiSeq 2000 with 100+100 nt paired-end reads. To prevent cross-contamination, the mother and child libraries were prepared a month apart and were sequenced in separate runs. Each donor had between about 450,000 and 2,300,000 distinct TCR beta clonotypes identified. Naive TCR beta clonotypes were estimated from low-frequency clonotypes matched to each donor's FACS-determined naive share, without sorting.

This receptor chain uses TRBV7-7 and TRBJ2-2, with no D gene named confidently. Sequencing input: blood. The clonotype was recovered from a boy aged 5-17 years in good health. The CDR3 sequence is CASSLVVGGTGELFF. The DNA reads as follows: TGTGCTAGCAGCTTAGTGGTTGGTGGCACCGGGGAGCTGTTTTTT.